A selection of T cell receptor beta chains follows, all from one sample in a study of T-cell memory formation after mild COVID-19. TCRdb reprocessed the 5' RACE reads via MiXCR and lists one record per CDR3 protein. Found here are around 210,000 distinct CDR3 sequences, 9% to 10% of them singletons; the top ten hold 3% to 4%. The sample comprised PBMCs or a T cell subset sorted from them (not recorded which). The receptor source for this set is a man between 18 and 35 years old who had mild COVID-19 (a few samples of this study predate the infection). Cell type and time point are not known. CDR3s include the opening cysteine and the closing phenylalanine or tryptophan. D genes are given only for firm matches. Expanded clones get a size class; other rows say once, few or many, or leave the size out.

CDR3aa: CASSLGRSRDTQYF; CDR3nt: TGCGCCAGCAGCTTGGGACGGTCACGGGATACGCAGTATTTT; d_gene: -; v_gene: TRBV5-1; abundance: -; j_gene: TRBJ2-3
CDR3aa: CASRPPGLETDTQYF; CDR3nt: TGTGCCAGCAGGCCCCCGGGACTAGAAACAGATACGCAGTATTTT; d_gene: TRBD2; v_gene: TRBV12-3/TRBV12-4; abundance: many; j_gene: TRBJ2-3
CDR3aa: CASSPTSGAVYEQYF; CDR3nt: TGTGCCAGCTCCCCGACTAGCGGGGCGGTCTACGAGCAGTACTTC; d_gene: TRBD2; v_gene: TRBV18; abundance: few; j_gene: TRBJ2-7
CDR3aa: CASSVTSAPFSYNEQFF; CDR3nt: TGCGCCAGCAGCGTTACTAGCGCCCCATTCTCCTACAATGAGCAGTTCTTC; d_gene: TRBD2; v_gene: TRBV5-1; abundance: -; j_gene: TRBJ2-1
CDR3aa: CATSKTQGFGETQYF; CDR3nt: TGTGCCACCAGCAAAACGCAGGGTTTCGGAGAGACCCAGTACTTC; d_gene: -; v_gene: TRBV15; abundance: many; j_gene: TRBJ2-5
CDR3aa: CASSLPPGDTEAFF; CDR3nt: TGTGCCAGCAGCTTACCTCCTGGGGACACTGAAGCTTTCTTT; d_gene: -; v_gene: TRBV13; abundance: few; j_gene: TRBJ1-1
CDR3aa: CASSQQTGVGDTQYF; CDR3nt: TGCGCCAGCAGCCAGCAGACAGGTGTTGGGGATACGCAGTATTTT; d_gene: -; v_gene: TRBV5-1; abundance: -; j_gene: TRBJ2-3
CDR3aa: CASSSGPNNEQFF; CDR3nt: TGTGCCAGCAGCTCGGGACCCAACAATGAGCAGTTCTTC; d_gene: -; v_gene: TRBV7-3; abundance: -; j_gene: TRBJ2-1
CDR3aa: CSVPSGPGPLTEQYF; CDR3nt: TGCAGCGTTCCCTCCGGACCAGGGCCTCTCACGGAGCAGTACTTC; d_gene: -; v_gene: TRBV29-1; abundance: -; j_gene: TRBJ2-7
CDR3aa: CASSGGPRDTQYF; CDR3nt: TGCGCCAGCAGCGGGGGCCCTCGAGATACGCAGTATTTT; d_gene: -; v_gene: TRBV10-1; abundance: few; j_gene: TRBJ2-3
CDR3aa: CASSYGGGANTGELFF; CDR3nt: TGTGCCAGCAGTTACGGCGGGGGAGCGAACACCGGGGAGCTGTTTTTT; d_gene: TRBD2; v_gene: TRBV6-5; abundance: -; j_gene: TRBJ2-2
CDR3aa: CASSVYLGDTEAFF; CDR3nt: TGTGCCAGCAGTGTATATTTGGGGGACACTGAAGCTTTCTTT; d_gene: -; v_gene: TRBV12-3/TRBV12-4; abundance: many; j_gene: TRBJ1-1
CDR3aa: CASSLDSLGTQYF; CDR3nt: TGTGCCAGCAGCTTAGACAGTCTTGGGACCCAGTACTTC; d_gene: -; v_gene: TRBV7-9; abundance: few; j_gene: TRBJ2-5
CDR3aa: CSARGQGGRYEQYF; CDR3nt: TGCAGTGCTCGGGGACAGGGGGGGAGGTACGAGCAGTACTTC; d_gene: TRBD1; v_gene: TRBV20-1; abundance: -; j_gene: TRBJ2-7
CDR3aa: CASSLDIANTGELFF; CDR3nt: TGCGCCAGCAGCCTGGACATCGCGAACACCGGGGAGCTGTTTTTT; d_gene: -; v_gene: TRBV5-1; abundance: many; j_gene: TRBJ2-2